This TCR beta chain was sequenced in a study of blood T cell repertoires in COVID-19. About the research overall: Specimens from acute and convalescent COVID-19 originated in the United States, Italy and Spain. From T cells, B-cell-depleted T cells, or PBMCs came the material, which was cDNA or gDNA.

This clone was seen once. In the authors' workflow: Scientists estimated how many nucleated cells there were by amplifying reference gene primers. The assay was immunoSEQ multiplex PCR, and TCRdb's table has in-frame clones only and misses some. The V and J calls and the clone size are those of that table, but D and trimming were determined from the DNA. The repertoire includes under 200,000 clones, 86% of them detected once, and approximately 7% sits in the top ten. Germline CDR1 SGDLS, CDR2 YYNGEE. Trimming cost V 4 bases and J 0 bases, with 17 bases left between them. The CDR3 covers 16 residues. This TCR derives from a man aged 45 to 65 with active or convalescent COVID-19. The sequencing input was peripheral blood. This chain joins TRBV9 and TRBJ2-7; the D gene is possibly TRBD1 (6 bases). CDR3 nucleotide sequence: TGTGCCAGCAGCTTCTGGACAGACTGGAGCTCCTACGAGCAGTACTTC. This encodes CASSFWTDWSSYEQYF.